This T cell receptor beta chain came from a study of blood T cell repertoires in COVID-19. At the level of the study: The United States, Italy and Spain were the sources of the acute and convalescent COVID-19 samples.

As handled by the study authors: The assay estimated nucleated cells by amplifying reference gene primers. Libraries were prepared by immunoSEQ multiplex PCR; TCRdb keeps only in-frame clonotypes and omits some of them. V and J calls and clone size are as listed in that table; D and trimming were resolved from the DNA. Among hundreds of thousands of clones listed, about 91% were seen once. Patients at the Seattle site were enrolled during active infection and followed longitudinally. The CDR3 consists of 13 residues. Trimming took 4 bases from V and 6 from J; bases not matched to a gene: 6. Per germline, CDR1 SGHDT and CDR2 YYEEEE.

The sequenced sample was peripheral blood. This rearrangement joins TRBV5-6 to TRBJ2-7, with TRBD1 matching over 8 bases. This clonotype was sampled from a woman between 50 and 59 years old with COVID-19, enrolled during active disease. CDR3 sequence reads: CASSLTTGGEQYF. DNA of the CDR3: TGTGCCAGCAGCCTGACTACAGGGGGCGAGCAGTACTTC.